This is a list of T cell receptor beta chains from one sample in a study of Graves' ophthalmopathy and Graves' hyperthyroidism. Via MiXCR, TCRdb re-called the multiplex PCR reads, giving one row per CDR3 protein. The sample carries hundreds of thousands of distinct CDR3 sequences, about 46% recorded once. What was sequenced was peripheral blood. The source is an adult man with Graves' ophthalmopathy. Each CDR3 is given with its conserved first and last residue. D genes are given only for firm matches. Clone size is not always given. Where it is, it says once, few, many or a class for expanded clones.

TRBV7-9	12	-	-	TRBJ2-2	TGTGCCAGCAGCAAGGTGGGCGGGGAGCTGTTTTTT	CASSKVGGELFF
TRBV12-3/TRBV12-4	13	-	-	TRBJ1-3	TGTGCCAGCAGTTTACCTTACGTCGGCACCATATATTTT	CASSLPYVGTIYF
TRBV10-3	13	few	-	TRBJ2-5	TGTGCCAGCAGGGACACGTACCAAGAGACCCAGTACTTC	CASRDTYQETQYF
TRBV7-3	14	-	-	TRBJ2-5	TGTGCCAGCAGCCAAGATGGGGGGGGCCAGCCCCAGTACTTC	CASSQDGGGQPQYF
TRBV15	15	few	-	TRBJ2-2	TGTGCCACCAGCAGGGAGGAGGCGGTCCCCGGGGAGCTGTTTTTT	CATSREEAVPGELFF
TRBV20-1	14	few	TRBD2	TRBJ2-2	TGCAGTGCTAGGGCTAGCGGGAACACCGGGGAGCTGTTTTTT	CSARASGNTGELFF
TRBV20-1	16	-	TRBD2	TRBJ2-5	TGCAGTGCTAGGGGGGCTAGCGGGACAAGGCAAGAGACCCAGTACTTC	CSARGASGTRQETQYF
TRBV10-3	15	many	TRBD1	TRBJ1-5	TGTGCCATCAGTGAGTCGGGACAGGGTAATCAGCCCCAGCATTTT	CAISESGQGNQPQHF
TRBV7-3	14	-	-	TRBJ1-4	TGTGCCAGCAGCAAAGACGGAAAGAATGAAAAACTGTTTTTT	CASSKDGKNEKLFF
TRBV5-1	18	few	TRBD1	TRBJ2-6	TGCGCCAGCAGCGCCGACAGGGCCCTTCCCTCTGGGGCCAACGTCCTGACTTTC	CASSADRALPSGANVLTF
TRBV4-1	14	-	TRBD2	TRBJ2-5	TGCGCCAGCTCTACGCCCGGGGGGGCCGAGACCCAGTACTTC	CASSTPGGAETQYF
TRBV28	14	-	TRBD2	TRBJ2-7	TGTGCCAGCAGAACTAGCGGGAGGGCGAGCGAGCAGTACTTC	CASRTSGRASEQYF
TRBV29-1	15	-	TRBD1	TRBJ1-4	TGCAGCGTTGAAGGGGACAGGGACGCTAATGAAAAACTGTTTTTT	CSVEGDRDANEKLFF
TRBV3-1	16	-	-	TRBJ1-6	TGTGCCAGCAGCCAAGTCTGGACCTCCTATAATTCACCCCTCCACTTT	CASSQVWTSYNSPLHF
TRBV14	16	-	-	TRBJ2-7	TGTGCCAGCAGCCACCGCACCCAGGTTAGCTCCTACGAGCAGTACTTC	CASSHRTQVSSYEQYF
TRBV6-1	13	-	TRBD1	TRBJ1-5	TGTGCCAGCAGCACAGGGGGCTCTCAGCCCCAGCATTTT	CASSTGGSQPQHF
TRBV6-2/TRBV6-3	13	-	-	TRBJ1-2	TGTGCCTACTTAGACAGACCCCTCCGACGCTACACCTTC	CAYLDRPLRRYTF
TRBV7-9	13	-	TRBD1	TRBJ1-6	TGTGCCAGCAGCCGGGGACAGGGCTCACCCCTCCACTTT	CASSRGQGSPLHF
TRBV7-9	17	-	TRBD1	TRBJ2-7	TGCGCCAGCAGCCCCTACCTACCCCGGGACAGTTCCTACGAGCAGTACTTC	CASSPYLPRDSSYEQYF
TRBV29-1	13	-	-	TRBJ1-3	TGCAGCGTTGACCGGGACGGTGGAAACACCATATATTTT	CSVDRDGGNTIYF
TRBV15	15	-	-	TRBJ2-7	TGTGCCACCAGCAGAGATCTTGGGAGTTCCTACGAGCAGTACTTC	CATSRDLGSSYEQYF
TRBV7-3	15	-	-	TRBJ2-2	TGTGCCAGCAGCTTGGGGCAGGGAATGGGCAATGAGCAGTTTTTT	CASSLGQGMGNEQFF
TRBV19	17	-	TRBD1	TRBJ2-2	TGTGCCAGTAATCTATGGGGAGACAGGGGAGGTACCGGGGAGCTGTTTTTT	CASNLWGDRGGTGELFF
TRBV7-2	13	-	TRBD1	TRBJ2-5	TGTGCCAGCAGCCCCCGGACAGGCGAGACCCAGTACTTC	CASSPRTGETQYF
TRBV6-4	14	few	-	TRBJ1-4	TGTGCCAGCAGTGCCCCCCCGCTAAAGGGAAAACTGTTTTTT	CASSAPPLKGKLFF
TRBV7-3	15	-	-	TRBJ2-2	TGTGCCAGCAGCCCCCGCCGGCAGAACACCGGGGAGCTGTTTTTT	CASSPRRQNTGELFF